This T cell receptor (beta chain) was identified during a study of a mutant IDH1 vaccine in newly diagnosed glioma. There are a few counts of this clone. The target antigen is unknown. Time point denoted: week 47, end of study. In the vaccine, a single dose held 300 ug of the mutant IDH1 20-mer peptide, along with topical imiquimod. With V trimmed by 6 bases and J by 10 bases, 18 bases remained unmatched. Germline V gives CDR1 SEHNR, CDR2 FQNEAQ (reference sequence). The CDR3 spans 16 residues. The table came from immunoSEQ multiplex PCR; TCRdb's copy has only in-frame clones and leaves some out. The data hold tens of thousands of clones, with 65% to 85% observed a single time.

The chain carries TRBV7-9 and TRBJ2-3, with 8 bases identical to TRBD2. Here the sequenced sample was PBMCs, taken from a glioma patient whose treatment included an IDH1 peptide vaccine. This receptor was obtained from a man in his forties with glioma. The CDR3 loop reads CASSSQTSDLKRAQYF. CDR3 nucleotide sequence: TGTGCCAGCAGTTCTCAGACTAGCGATCTCAAGCGGGCGCAGTATTTT.